One sample yielded the 29 T cell receptor beta chains listed below, sequenced in a study of blood T cell repertoires in COVID-19. Only in-frame clones appear in the TCRdb table, and some are missing; sequencing was by immunoSEQ multiplex PCR. The sample has some 150,000 clones; just under 90% are singletons. Sequencing was performed on peripheral blood. These receptors were obtained from a woman of 80 years or more with acute or convalescent COVID-19.

The chain combines TRBV3-1 (or the pseudogene TRBV3-2) with TRBJ1-2; possible D gene TRBD1, 6 bases. Germline V gives CDR1 LGHDT, CDR2 YNNKEL (reference sequence). CDR3 length: 13 residues. V was clipped by 4 bases and J by 6 bases, with 12 bases between them. CDR3 in amino acids: CASSPPQGHGYTF. Written as DNA, the CDR3 is TGTGCCAGCAGCCCTCCGCAGGGGCATGGCTACACCTTC.

The chain is built from TRBV30 and TRBJ1-4; 8 nucleotides agree with TRBD1. This CDR3 is built from 15 residues. V gave up 3 bases and J gave up 7 bases; unmatched junction bases: 10. Germline CDR1 GTSNPN, CDR2 SVGIG (reference sequence). The CDR3 loop is CAWRVAGTGPEKLFF. CDR3 nucleotides: TGTGCCTGGAGGGTTGCCGGGACAGGCCCTGAAAAACTGTTTTTT.

The V call is TRBV29-1, the J call TRBJ2-3, with D perhaps TRBD2 (5 bases). Per germline, CDR1 SQVTM and CDR2 ANQGSEA. Trimming removed 4 bases from V and 3 bases from J, with 11 bases in between. CDR3 size: 13 residues. The CDR3 DNA reads TGCAGCGTTGGCCTAGCATGGACAGATACGCAGTATTTT. Protein: CSVGLAWTDTQYF.

The table lists this clone with a count of one. The J gene is TRBJ1-2, the V gene TRBV30, with D maybe TRBD1 (6 bases). The germline gives CDR1 GTSNPN, CDR2 SVGIG (reference sequence). This CDR3 is built from 11 residues. In nucleotides, the CDR3 is TGTGCTCAAGGGGGTAACTATGGCTACACCTTC. Translating gives CAQGGNYGYTF.

This clone was detected once. The chain links TRBV5-6 to TRBJ2-2, with D possibly matching TRBD2 (6 bases). V was cut by 1 base and J by 0 bases, with 10 bases left in between. Germline V gene sequence: CDR1 SGHDT, CDR2 YYEEEE. The CDR3 has 16 residues. CDR3 sequence reads: CASSLIGLTNTGELFF. The CDR3 DNA reads as TGTGCCAGCAGCTTGATAGGACTAACGAACACCGGGGAGCTGTTTTTT.

This clone was observed once. Here the CDR3 DNA reads TGTGCCATCAGTACCGGACAGGGAACTGGAAACACCATATATTTT. Its protein is CAISTGQGTGNTIYF. V gene TRBV10-3 combines with J gene TRBJ1-3; 8 bases align to TRBD1. V lost 5 bases and J lost 2; bases outside the gene matches: 5. Germline CDR1 reads ENHRY; CDR2 reads SYGVKD. This CDR3 comprises 15 residues.

V and J are TRBV28 and TRBJ2-3, with 8 bases identical to TRBD2. The length of the CDR3 is 15 residues. Germline-derived CDR1 and CDR2 are MDHEN and SYDVKM. The V gene end was trimmed by 1 base and the J gene end by 4 bases; junction bases not matched to a gene: 4. Here the CDR3 reads CASSLLGRGADTQYF. The DNA for the CDR3 is TGTGCCAGCAGTTTATTAGGGCGGGGGGCAGATACGCAGTATTTT.

The CDR3 here is CASSSQGQHTEAFF. For the CDR3, the DNA is TGCGCCAGCAGCTCTCAAGGACAGCACACTGAAGCTTTCTTT. This sequence joins TRBV5-1 and TRBJ1-1, with D perhaps TRBD1 (6 bases). V was trimmed by 3 bases and J by 3 bases, leaving 12 bases between them. The CDR3 length is 14 residues. Germline V gene sequence: CDR1 SGHRS, CDR2 YFSETQ.

The rearrangement joins TRBV13 to TRBJ2-5; 15 positions match TRBD2. This CDR3 contains 19 residues. The junction had 7 bases not matched to a gene; V was cut back by 2 bases and J by 0 bases. Germline CDR1 reads PRHDT; CDR2 reads FYEKMQ (reference sequence). CDR3 sequence: CASSLYLGTSGGYQETQYF. DNA of the CDR3: TGTGCCAGCAGCTTATATTTAGGGACTAGCGGGGGGTACCAAGAGACCCAGTACTTC.

The V call is TRBV18, the J call TRBJ1-1; no definite D call. The CDR3 loop spans 14 amino acids. The V end lost 8 bases, the J end lost 5 bases, and 18 bases lay between the germline ends. Germline V gene data show CDR1 as KGHSH and CDR2 as LQKENI. CDR3 in amino acids: CASASLSQETEAFF. The CDR3 DNA sequence: TGTGCCAGCGCTAGCTTGTCCCAGGAGACTGAAGCTTTCTTT.

This clone was detected only a few times. CDR3 nucleotide sequence: TGTGCCAGCAGTCCTCGGGACAAAAAACTGTTTTTT. Residues: CASSPRDKKLFF. This chain links TRBV28 with TRBJ1-4; perhaps TRBD1 as D (6 bases). This CDR3 contains 12 residues. V gave up 5 bases and J gave up 9 bases, with 10 bases separating them. Per germline, CDR1 MDHEN and CDR2 SYDVKM.

The gene calls are TRBV12-3 or TRBV12-4 and TRBJ1-4, with D perhaps TRBD1 (6 bases). Between the trimmed V and J ends, which lost 10 bases and 10 bases, there was a span of 13 bases. This CDR3 is 11 amino acids long. The CDR3 region is CANKKGGKLFF. As DNA, the CDR3 is TGTGCCAACAAGAAAGGGGGAAAACTGTTTTTT.

The J gene is TRBJ1-2, the V gene TRBV18, with D tentatively TRBD1 (6 bases). This CDR3 has 13 residues. Trimming shortened V by 3 bases and J by 5 bases, and 10 bases separated the two germline ends. Germline V gene sequence: CDR1 KGHSH, CDR2 LQKENI. As DNA, the CDR3 is TGTGCCAGCTCACCGCCAGGGGAATATGGCTACACCTTC. Protein: CASSPPGEYGYTF.

The chain uses TRBV3-1 (or the pseudogene TRBV3-2) and TRBJ1-2; TRBD1 matches 7 bases. Germline V CDR1 and CDR2: LGHDT, YNNKEL (reference sequence). V trimming: 3 bases; J trimming: 1 base; junction bases outside the gene matches: 8. The CDR3 extends over 16 amino acids. This CDR3 is CASSQGTGASNYGYTF. CDR3 DNA sequence: TGTGCCAGCAGCCAGGGTACAGGGGCAAGTAACTATGGCTACACCTTC.

V is TRBV9 and J is TRBJ1-2; 10 nucleotides agree with TRBD1. V dropped 3 bases and J dropped 6; count of bases not matched to a gene: 11. The CDR3 is 16 residues long. Germline assignment: CDR1 SGDLS and CDR2 YYNGEE. The CDR3 DNA is TGTGCCAGCAGCGCCTCTCGGGACAGGGGATTTCATGGCTACACCTTC. It encodes CASSASRDRGFHGYTF. The entire variable domain, with the rest obtained from reference TRBV9 and TRBJ1-2, is as follows: DSGVTQTPKHLITATGQRVTLRCSPRSGDLSVYWYQQSLDQGLQFLIQYYNGEERAKGNILERFSAQQFPDLHSELNLSSLELGDSALYFCASSASRDRGFHGYTFGSGTRLTVV.

The chain is built from TRBV5-6 and TRBJ1-4, with D uncertain. V was clipped by 0 bases and J by 0 bases, with 6 bases between them. Per germline, CDR1 SGHDT and CDR2 YYEEEE. The CDR3 length is 15 residues. In DNA, the CDR3 is TGTGCCAGCAGCTTGGGAGGTCCAACTAATGAAAAACTGTTTTTT. Translated: CASSLGGPTNEKLFF. Drawing the rest from reference TRBV5-6 and TRBJ1-4, the complete variable domain is DAGVTQSPTHLIKTRGQQVTLRCSPKSGHDTVSWYQQALGQGPQFIFQYYEEEERQRGNFPDRFSGHQFPNYSSELNVNALLLGDSALYLCASSLGGPTNEKLFFGSGTQLSVL.

This chain joins TRBV5-1 and TRBJ1-2; possibly TRBD1 for D (6 bases). Trimming pared 3 bases from V and 7 bases from J, leaving 16 bases between. Per germline, CDR1 SGHRS and CDR2 YFSETQ. The CDR3 runs to 14 residues. The CDR3 reads CASSSSGGRGGYTF. Here the CDR3 DNA reads TGCGCCAGCAGCTCTTCGGGGGGCCGTGGTGGCTACACCTTC.

The chain joins TRBV19 to TRBJ2-7; no definite D call. V lost 5 bases to trimming and J lost 1 base, with 6 bases between them. CDR1 LNHDA and CDR2 SQIVND come from the germline V gene (reference sequence). This CDR3 region has 12 residues. The CDR3 region is CASSSHSYEQYF. The CDR3 DNA reads as TGTGCCAGTAGTTCCCATTCCTACGAGCAGTACTTC.

V and J are TRBV5-6 and TRBJ1-1; no clear D gene. The V end lost 0 bases, the J end lost 5 bases, and 11 bases lay between the germline ends. The CDR3 extends over 14 amino acids. Germline V gene sequence: CDR1 SGHDT, CDR2 YYEEEE. CDR3 bases: TGTGCCAGCAGCTTGGTGCCAACGGGGACTGAAGCTTTCTTT. Translation: CASSLVPTGTEAFF. Complete variable domain (other parts from reference TRBV5-6 and TRBJ1-1): DAGVTQSPTHLIKTRGQQVTLRCSPKSGHDTVSWYQQALGQGPQFIFQYYEEEERQRGNFPDRFSGHQFPNYSSELNVNALLLGDSALYLCASSLVPTGTEAFFGQGTRLTVV.

The chain couples TRBV28 to TRBJ1-2; D is perhaps TRBD1 (6 bases). Germline-derived CDR1 and CDR2 are MDHEN and SYDVKM. This CDR3 has 15 residues. Trimming removed 2 bases at V and 3 bases at J, with 13 bases between. Here the CDR3 reads CASSLAPQGYYGYTF. The DNA for the CDR3 is TGTGCCAGCAGTTTAGCCCCGCAGGGGTACTATGGCTACACCTTC.

This clone came up a few times. The rearrangement uses TRBV30 and TRBJ2-5, with 9 bases matching TRBD1. The CDR3 is 14 residues long. With 5 bases clipped from V and 5 bases from J, the junction kept 9 bases outside the gene matches. CDR1 and CDR2 (germline): GTSNPN, SVGIG (reference sequence). CDR3 in amino acids: CAWDTTGGAETQYF. In nucleotides, the CDR3 is TGTGCCTGGGATACCACAGGGGGCGCCGAGACCCAGTACTTC.

This chain connects TRBV29-1 to TRBJ2-1; D is tentatively TRBD1 or TRBD2 (5 bases each). The CDR3 extends over 12 amino acids. Germline V gives CDR1 SQVTM, CDR2 ANQGSEA. Between the trimmed V and J ends, which lost 7 bases and 4 bases, there was a span of 11 bases. In DNA form, the CDR3 reads TGCAGCGGGGGACGGACTTACAATGAGCAGTTCTTC. It codes for CSGGRTYNEQFF.

The chain links TRBV6-2 or TRBV6-3 to TRBJ1-4; 9 bases align to TRBD1. V shed 4 bases, J shed 3 bases, and the junction held 9 bases outside the gene matches. This CDR3 contains 17 residues. Germline V gives CDR1 MNHEY, CDR2 SVGEGT. CDR3 DNA: TGTGCCAGCAGTTCCCTACCGGGACAGGGTTCTAATGAAAAACTGTTTTTT. Its protein is CASSSLPGQGSNEKLFF.

The chain carries TRBV5-4 and TRBJ1-2; 10 bases line up with TRBD1. CDR1 SGHNT and CDR2 YYREEE come from the germline V gene (reference sequence). The CDR3 spans 15 residues. Trimming took 1 base from V and 5 from J; bases not matched to a gene: 5. The CDR3, as DNA: TGTGCCAGCAGCTTGCGAGCGGGACAGGGGTATGGCTACACCTTC. This translates into CASSLRAGQGYGYTF.

This clone was seen just once. This chain uses TRBV21-1 with TRBJ1-1. TRBV21-1 is labeled a pseudogene. This CDR3 is 14 amino acids long. The CDR3 reads CAIVPPGSNTEAFF. DNA of the CDR3: TGTGCCATCGTACCCCCGGGATCGAACACTGAAGCTTTCTTT.

V gene TRBV2 combines with J gene TRBJ2-5; the match to TRBD2 covers 8 bases. Losses at the gene ends were 0 bases for V and 1 base for J; bases not matched to a gene: 10. The CDR3 totals 18 residues. Germline V gene data show CDR1 as SNHLY and CDR2 as FYNNEI. Here the CDR3 DNA reads TGTGCCAGCAGTGAAGCGCGTTGGCGGGGGGCGGTCCAAGAGACCCAGTACTTC. Translated: CASSEARWRGAVQETQYF.

This rearrangement joins TRBV2 to TRBJ1-1, with TRBD1 matching over 8 bases. Germline CDR1 is SNHLY and CDR2 is FYNNEI. The CDR3 length is 15 residues. The J segment lost 0 bases and the V segment lost 7 bases, leaving 7 bases of the junction unmatched. The DNA of the CDR3 is TGTGCCAGCAAGACCCGGACAGGGTTGAACACTGAAGCTTTCTTT. Its protein product is CASKTRTGLNTEAFF.

The chain couples TRBV11-2 to TRBJ1-3, with TRBD1 matching over 9 bases. V dropped 4 bases and J dropped 0; count of bases not matched to a gene: 1. This CDR3 has 15 residues. Germline V gene sequence: CDR1 SGHAT, CDR2 FQNNGV. The CDR3 sequence: CASSSTGGSGNTIYF. In DNA, the CDR3 is TGTGCCAGCAGCTCGACAGGGGGCTCTGGAAACACCATATATTTT.

The chain recombines TRBV19 with TRBJ2-1; D might be TRBD2 (5 bases). The V end was cut by 1 base, the J end by 0 bases, with 10 bases between. CDR1 and CDR2 (germline): LNHDA, SQIVND (reference sequence). This CDR3 comprises 16 residues. The CDR3 DNA is TGTGCCAGTAGTATAGGTGGACTCAACTCCTACAATGAGCAGTTCTTC. This encodes CASSIGGLNSYNEQFF.